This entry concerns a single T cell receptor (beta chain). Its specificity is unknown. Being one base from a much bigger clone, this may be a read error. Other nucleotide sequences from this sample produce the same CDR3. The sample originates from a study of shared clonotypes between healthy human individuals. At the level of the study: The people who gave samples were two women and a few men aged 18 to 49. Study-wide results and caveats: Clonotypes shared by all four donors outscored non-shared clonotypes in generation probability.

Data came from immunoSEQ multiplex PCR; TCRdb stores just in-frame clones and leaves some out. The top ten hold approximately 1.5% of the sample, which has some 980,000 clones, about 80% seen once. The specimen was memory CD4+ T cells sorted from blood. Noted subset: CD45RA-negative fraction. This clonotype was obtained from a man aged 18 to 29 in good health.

The CDR3 DNA reads as TGTGCCAGCAGCTTAGTGAACACTGAAGCTTTCTTT. Translating it yields CASSLVNTEAFF. V gene TRBV7-2 combines with J gene TRBJ1-1; D is unresolved. The CDR3 has 12 amino acids. Trimming stripped 1 base from V and 0 bases from J, with 0 bases between. CDR1 is SGHTA, CDR2 FQGNSA, per germline.